This entry features one T cell receptor beta chain sequence. The antigen remains unidentified. This could be a read error, since a much larger clone is one nucleotide away. Molecular barcoded adaptors covering alpha/delta and beta/gamma chains were used on around 370 ng RNA. TCRdb used MiXCR to reprocess the reads, holding one entry per CDR3 protein. The sample consists of about 39,000 distinct CDR3 sequences, approximately 15% of them appearing once. This specimen comes from a study of read filtering for tumor transcriptome and immune sequencing. Background on the study: IR-seq gave about 3.5 to 10.27 million TCR reads per sample; RNA-seq gave roughly 80 to 1273. Whole-study findings and limits: Sorted CD138-negative bone marrow cells were not purified T cells. Correlation between methods rose after single-read clonotypes were removed. RNA-seq captured clonotypes less deeply and reliably than IR-seq.

The length of the CDR3 is 13 residues. Germline V gives CDR1 LGHDT, CDR2 YNNKEL (reference sequence). The TCR comes from a donor at least 40 years old with multiple myeloma. Sequencing was carried out using a population of CD138-negative cells sorted from bone marrow. The chain has TRBV3-1 and TRBJ1-3; D gene uncertain. The CDR3 region is CASSGGRGNTIDF. The CDR3 nucleotides read TGTGCCAGCAGCGGTGGGCGTGGAAACACCATAGATTTT.